What follows are 12 T cell receptor beta chains derived from one specimen sequenced in a study of shared clonotypes between healthy human individuals. The data were produced by immunoSEQ multiplex PCR, yet TCRdb's version contains in-frame clones alone and is incomplete. The sample records 2 million to 3 million clones, 85% to 95% being singletons. The sequencing sample was made of naive CD4+ T cells sorted from blood. The subset: CD45RA+ positively selected. The receptors shown here come from a man younger than 30 in good health.

The chain has TRBV4-1 and TRBJ2-7, with 12 bases fitting TRBD1. Germline CDR1 MGHRA, CDR2 YSYEKL. The CDR3 totals 15 residues. V trimming: 0 bases; J trimming: 6 bases; junction bases outside the gene matches: 3. CDR3 amino acids: CASSQDGTGGVEQYF. The CDR3 DNA follows: TGCGCCAGCAGCCAAGACGGGACAGGGGGCGTCGAGCAGTACTTC.

The chain has TRBV10-1 and TRBJ2-2; 7 nucleotides align to TRBD2. Germline loops: CDR1 WNHNN, CDR2 SYGVQD (reference sequence). This CDR3 has 16 amino acids. V dropped 1 base and J dropped 1; count of bases not matched to a gene: 3. CDR3 nucleotide sequence: TGCGCCAGCAGTGAGTTGGGGGGGGAGAACACCGGGGAGCTGTTTTTT. This translates into CASSELGGENTGELFF.

The rearrangement joins TRBV9 to TRBJ2-5; the D gene is possibly TRBD1 (6 bases). Between the trimmed V and J ends, which lost 0 bases and 3 bases, there was a span of 9 bases. Germline V gene lookup returns CDR1 SGDLS and CDR2 YYNGEE. The CDR3 spans 14 residues. CDR3 in DNA: TGTGCCAGCAGCGTAGGAGGGGGTAAAGAGACCCAGTACTTC. Encoded protein: CASSVGGGKETQYF.

The chain carries TRBV9 and TRBJ2-1; TRBD2 matches at 9 bases. Germline-derived CDR1 and CDR2 are SGDLS and YYNGEE. V shed 4 bases and J 5 bases; nucleotides not matched to a gene: 4. The CDR3 totals 14 residues. Written as DNA, the CDR3 is TGTGCCAGCAGCATAGCGGGAGAACACAATGAGCAGTTCTTC. This gives the protein CASSIAGEHNEQFF.

The gene calls are TRBV27 and TRBJ2-5, with a tentative D call TRBD2 (5 bases). Per germline, CDR1 MNHEY and CDR2 SMNVEV (reference sequence). CDR3 length equals 14 residues. Trimming shortened V by 4 bases and J by 5 bases, and 14 bases separated the two germline ends. DNA of the CDR3: TGTGCCAGCAGTTCGGGGAAGGGCGGGGAGACCCAGTACTTC. Encoded protein: CASSSGKGGETQYF.

This chain links TRBV18 with TRBJ2-5; 7 bases align to TRBD1. The V gene end was trimmed by 2 bases and the J gene end by 1 base; junction bases not matched to a gene: 7. This CDR3 region has 16 residues. Germline V lookup: CDR1 KGHSH, CDR2 LQKENI. The CDR3 bases are TGTGCCAGCTCACCAAATAGGGACAGCTTCCAAGAGACCCAGTACTTC. It translates to CASSPNRDSFQETQYF. The whole variable domain, filled in from reference TRBV18 and TRBJ2-5, reads NAGVMQNPRHLVRRRGQEARLRCSPMKGHSHVYWYRQLPEEGLKFMVYLQKENIIDESGMPKERFSAEFPKEGPSILRIQQVVRGDSAAYFCASSPNRDSFQETQYFGPGTRLLVL.

This chain uses TRBV7-8 with TRBJ2-1, with a weak D call TRBD2 (6 bases). V lost 11 bases, J lost 3 bases, and 17 bases lay in between. Germline V CDR1 and CDR2: SGHVS, FQNEAQ. The CDR3 has 14 amino acids. The CDR3 DNA reads as TGTGCCGGAGAGGTGGAGGGGAACTACAATGAGCAGTTCTTC. Protein product: CAGEVEGNYNEQFF.

V gene TRBV5-4 combines with J gene TRBJ1-5; D uncertain. The V end lost 4 bases, the J end lost 7 bases, and 15 bases lay between the germline ends. Looked up from germline, CDR1 is SGHNT and CDR2 is YYREEE (reference sequence). The CDR3 loop spans 14 amino acids. The CDR3: CASSPGPSGQPQHF. In DNA, the CDR3 is TGTGCCAGCAGCCCGGGTCCCTCAGGACAGCCCCAGCATTTT.

The chain links TRBV10-3 to TRBJ2-5; TRBD2 matches 8 bases. Germline CDR1 reads ENHRY; CDR2 reads SYGVKD. The CDR3 consists of 14 residues. Trimming removed 2 bases from V and 4 bases from J; junction bases left unmatched: 3. This CDR3 is CAISEPGLVETQYF. The CDR3, as DNA: TGTGCCATCAGTGAGCCGGGACTAGTAGAGACCCAGTACTTC.

V usage is TRBV6-5 and J usage is TRBJ2-7; 8 positions agree with TRBD1. The V segment lost 6 bases and the J segment 3 bases; nucleotides outside the gene matches: 7. Germline assignment: CDR1 MNHEY and CDR2 SVGAGI. This CDR3 has 14 amino acids. CDR3 sequence: CASRGTGAFYEQYF. The CDR3 DNA is TGTGCCAGCAGAGGGACAGGTGCTTTCTACGAGCAGTACTTC.

The rearrangement joins TRBV5-1 to TRBJ2-2; 9 nucleotides match TRBD2. The trim removed 4 bases at V and 6 bases at J, leaving 7 bases unmatched. The germline V gene encodes CDR1 SGHRS and CDR2 YFSETQ. CDR3 length: 15 amino acids. As DNA, the CDR3 is TGCGCCAGCAGCGAACTAGCGGGTATGCCCGGGGAGCTGTTTTTT. Translating it yields CASSELAGMPGELFF. Variable domain in full (rest from reference TRBV5-1 and TRBJ2-2): KAGVTQTPRYLIKTRGQQVTLSCSPISGHRSVSWYQQTPGQGLQFLFEYFSETQRNKGNFPGRFSGRQFSNSRSEMNVSTLELGDSALYLCASSELAGMPGELFFGEGSRLTVL.

Only one count was recorded for this clone. This chain uses TRBV5-5 with TRBJ1-1; D is uncertain. Trimming removed 1 base at V and 0 bases at J, with 16 bases between. Germline V CDR1 and CDR2: SGHKS, YYEKEE (reference sequence). The CDR3 is made up of 17 amino acids. The CDR3 DNA reads as TGTGCCAGCAGCTTGTCCGTGTTTCTTTCGATGAACACTGAAGCTTTCTTT. This encodes CASSLSVFLSMNTEAFF.